The rows below give T cell receptor beta chains drawn from one sample of a study of T cells expressing NK-cell markers. TCRdb re-analyzed the 5' RACE reads; it lists each CDR3 protein once, without DNA. The listing records about 440,000 distinct CDR3 sequences. Sequenced: blood T cells: a sorted CD56 or NKG2C T cell subset, CD4+ or CD8+ T cells, or bulk PBMC T cells (not recorded which). These receptors were obtained from a woman aged 18-70 years in good health. The CDR3 runs from the conserved cysteine through the conserved F or W.

v_gene: TRBV12-3/TRBV12-4
j_gene: TRBJ2-3
CDR3aa: CASTLTDRTTDTQYF

v_gene: TRBV7-6
j_gene: TRBJ2-3
CDR3aa: CASSLAGLAGVEDTQYF

v_gene: TRBV7-3
j_gene: TRBJ2-2
CDR3aa: CASSPQLPANTGELFF

v_gene: TRBV7-8
j_gene: TRBJ1-1
CDR3aa: CASSLVSRDTEAFF

v_gene: TRBV5-1
j_gene: TRBJ2-3
CDR3aa: CASSSRQTDTQYF

v_gene: TRBV5-1
j_gene: TRBJ1-3
CDR3aa: CASSSWTGGISGNTIYF

v_gene: TRBV29-1
j_gene: TRBJ2-1
CDR3aa: CSVKPIRDPYNEQFF

v_gene: TRBV12-3/TRBV12-4
j_gene: TRBJ2-1
CDR3aa: CASSPLGGLVNEQFF

v_gene: TRBV20-1
j_gene: TRBJ2-7
CDR3aa: CSARDNNHSYEQYF

v_gene: TRBV11-2
j_gene: TRBJ2-1
CDR3aa: CASSLGSPSGSMYNEQFF